The 2 T cell receptor beta chains below were found in one sample sequenced in a study of shared clonotypes between healthy human individuals. The protocol was immunoSEQ multiplex PCR, while the TCRdb copy is restricted to in-frame clones and leaves out a portion. The sample holds approximately 1,500,000 clones, roughly 98% seen once. Source material: naive CD4+ T cells sorted from blood. This sample's subset: CD45RA+ positively selected. The source of these receptors is a man aged 30 to 45 in good health.

The CDR3 loop reads CASSLVAIYNEQFF. CDR3 in DNA: TGTGCCAGCAGCTTAGTAGCGATTTACAATGAGCAGTTCTTC. The V call is TRBV7-2, the J call TRBJ2-1; the D gene is possibly TRBD2 (5 bases). Between the trimmed V and J ends, which lost 1 base and 4 bases, there was a span of 8 bases. CDR3 length: 14 residues. From germline, CDR1 is SGHTA and CDR2 FQGNSA.

This rearrangement joins TRBV2 to TRBJ2-1, with 7 bases that match TRBD2. Per germline, CDR1 SNHLY and CDR2 FYNNEI. This CDR3 region has 14 residues. The junction had 7 bases not matched to a gene; V was cut back by 6 bases and J by 5 bases. The CDR3 reads CASSQTSVHNEQFF. The CDR3 nucleotides are TGTGCCAGCAGCCAAACTAGCGTACACAATGAGCAGTTCTTC.